These T cell receptor beta chains were read from a single sample in a study of blood T cell repertoires in COVID-19. Clones were sequenced by immunoSEQ multiplex PCR, and TCRdb holds only the in-frame ones, with some missing. The profile shows about 64,000 clones, 78% of them singletons. The source material was peripheral blood. Every receptor here comes from a man aged 80 or over with acute or convalescent COVID-19. Each CDR3 is given with its conserved first and last residue. A D gene is named only where the DNA matches it firmly. Size is omitted from some rows. Given values are once, few, many or a class for expanded clones.

v_gene	abundance	j_gene	d_gene	CDR3nt	CDR3aa
TRBV5-1	few	TRBJ2-7	TRBD1	TGCGCCAGCAGCAGGGACAGCTTACCCTACGAGCAGTACTTC	CASSRDSLPYEQYF
TRBV10-3	-	TRBJ2-7	TRBD1	TGTGCCATCAGTGCAAAAGGGACAGGGGTCTCCTACGAGCAGTACTTC	CAISAKGTGVSYEQYF
TRBV7-7	-	TRBJ2-5	TRBD2	TGTGCTAGCAGCCTAAGGGCTAGCGGGATTGGTCTACAAGAGACCCAGTACTTC	CASSLRASGIGLQETQYF
TRBV19	-	TRBJ2-1	-	TGTGCCAGTAGTATAGATAAGGCGTCTCCGAGGGATAACAATGAGCAGTTCTTC	CASSIDKASPRDNNEQFF
TRBV4-1	-	TRBJ2-7	TRBD2	TGCGCCAGCAGCCAGGCCTCCGGGACTAGCGTCACCTACGAGCAGTACTTC	CASSQASGTSVTYEQYF
TRBV30	-	TRBJ1-4	TRBD1	TGTGCCTGGAGTGGGCAGGGGGATCTCAGACTGTTTTTT	CAWSGQGDLRLFF
TRBV19	-	TRBJ1-5	-	TGTGCCAGTAGTATCTTGGGCGTCAGTCAGCATTTT	CASSILGVSQHF
TRBV2	few	TRBJ1-2	-	TGTGCCAGCAGTCGGGTGGATTACTATGGCTACACCTTC	CASSRVDYYGYTF
TRBV3-1/TRBV3-2	-	TRBJ2-5	-	TGTGCCAGCAGCCCCCGGGGGCAAGAGACCCAGTACTTC	CASSPRGQETQYF
TRBV19	few	TRBJ2-1	TRBD2	TGTGCCAGTAGTATCCCTAGACTAGCGGGAGGCGGTGAGCAGTTCTTC	CASSIPRLAGGGEQFF
TRBV19	once	TRBJ2-3	-	TGTGCCACCCGAACCCCCGGTCCTAGCACAGATACGCAGTATTTT	CATRTPGPSTDTQYF
TRBV3-1/TRBV3-2	-	TRBJ2-1	-	TGTGCCAGCAGCCAAGTTCTGAATGAGCAGTTCTTC	CASSQVLNEQFF
TRBV2	-	TRBJ2-1	TRBD1	TGTGCCAGCAGCATCGGACAGGTGGGGGCGGATGAGCAGTTCTTC	CASSIGQVGADEQFF
TRBV7-8	-	TRBJ1-6	-	TGTGCCAGCAGCCGAGAATGGCAGGGTTGGATCCCCCTCCACTTT	CASSREWQGWIPLHF
TRBV5-1	-	TRBJ2-3	TRBD2	TGCGCCAGCAGCCGAGGGGCTAGCGGGGGAGCCAGCACAGATACGCAGTATTTT	CASSRGASGGASTDTQYF
TRBV7-9	-	TRBJ2-7	TRBD2	TGTGCCAGCAGCCTTCAACTAGCGGGAGGGACCGAGCAGTACTTC	CASSLQLAGGTEQYF
TRBV5-1	-	TRBJ1-1	-	TGCGCCAGCCCTATGGCGGGCACTGAAGCTTTCTTT	CASPMAGTEAFF
TRBV6-1	few	TRBJ1-5	-	TGTGCCAGCAGTGAAGCATCCCGCAGGGGCCTAAATGCCCAGCATTTT	CASSEASRRGLNAQHF
TRBV7-2	-	TRBJ1-5	-	TGTGCCAGCAGCCCTGGAAGGGCAGGGAGCAATCAGCCCCAGCATTTT	CASSPGRAGSNQPQHF
TRBV11-3	-	TRBJ2-5	TRBD1	TGTGCCAGCAGCTGGACAGGGGCTTCCCCCCAAGAGACCCAGTACTTC	CASSWTGASPQETQYF
TRBV2	-	TRBJ1-1	-	TGTGCCAGCAGTAAAACGACAGGGAACACTGAAGCTTTCTTT	CASSKTTGNTEAFF
TRBV20-1	-	TRBJ2-1	TRBD2	TGCAGTGCTAGTACTAGCGGTTTCTCCTACAATGAGCAGTTCTTC	CSASTSGFSYNEQFF
TRBV29-1	-	TRBJ1-1	-	TGCAGTGTTGGGGGCGGGGCGCGGACTGAAGCTTTCTTT	CSVGGGARTEAFF
TRBV19	few	TRBJ1-5	TRBD1	TGTGCCAGCAGCCCCCTCGACAGGGGCAATCAGCCCCAGCATTTT	CASSPLDRGNQPQHF
TRBV11-3	-	TRBJ1-1	TRBD1	TGTGCCAGCAGGGTGGCAGGGGGCCGCGGAATCCAAGCTTTCTTT	CASRVAGGRGIQAFF
TRBV6-2/TRBV6-3	-	TRBJ1-1	TRBD1	TGTGCCAGCAGTGGTGACAGGGTGTTCACTGAAGCTTTCTTT	CASSGDRVFTEAFF
TRBV7-6	-	TRBJ1-1	TRBD1	TGTGCCAGCAGCTTATCGAGACAGGGGAACACTGAAGCTTTCTTT	CASSLSRQGNTEAFF
TRBV2	-	TRBJ2-3	TRBD1	TGTGCCAGCAGGGGGACAGGGGGGATCACAGATACGCAGTATTTT	CASRGTGGITDTQYF
TRBV15	-	TRBJ2-7	-	TGTGCCACCAGCATCAGATCGTCCTACGAGCAGTACTTC	CATSIRSSYEQYF
TRBV19	-	TRBJ1-1	-	TGTGCCACGGGCAGGGGCATCATGAACACTGAAGCTTTCTTT	CATGRGIMNTEAFF
TRBV6-5	-	TRBJ1-2	TRBD1	TGTGCCAGCAGTAGAGCCGGGACAGGGGGCTATGGCTACACCTTC	CASSRAGTGGYGYTF
TRBV7-9	-	TRBJ2-3	-	TGTGCCAGCAGCCCCGGGATCACAGATACGCAGTATTTT	CASSPGITDTQYF
TRBV19	-	TRBJ1-4	-	TGTGCCAGTAGTATAACTGCAACTAATGAAAAACTGTTTTTT	CASSITATNEKLFF
TRBV10-1	-	TRBJ2-7	TRBD1	TGCGCCAGCAGTTCACCGGGACAGGGGAAGAACGAGCAGTACTTC	CASSSPGQGKNEQYF
TRBV18	-	TRBJ2-1	-	TGTGCCAGCTCACCAGCACTAGCAGAATACAATGAGCAGTTCTTC	CASSPALAEYNEQFF
TRBV27	-	TRBJ2-1	-	TGTGCCAGCAGCGAGACTAGTACCCGTAAGTTCTTC	CASSETSTRKFF
TRBV28	-	TRBJ1-6	-	TGTGCCAGCAGCACTCTCGGTTCACCCCTCCACTTT	CASSTLGSPLHF
TRBV30	-	TRBJ1-6	-	TGTGCCTGGGACCGGGGCGGGAGCTCCTATAATTCACCCCTCCACTTT	CAWDRGGSSYNSPLHF
TRBV5-1	few	TRBJ1-2	TRBD1	TGCGCCAGCAGCGTCTCAGGGGGCAGCTATGGCTACACCTTC	CASSVSGGSYGYTF
TRBV3-1/TRBV3-2	-	TRBJ2-5	TRBD2	TGTGCCAGCAGCACCCGGACTAGCGGGAGGGGAGAGACCCAGTACTTC	CASSTRTSGRGETQYF
TRBV5-4	few	TRBJ2-7	TRBD2	TGTGCCAGCAGGTCGAGCGGGACCTACGAGCAGTACTTC	CASRSSGTYEQYF
TRBV18	once	TRBJ1-1	-	TGTGCCAGCTCACCCCAGGTCGGCACTGAAGCTTTCTTT	CASSPQVGTEAFF
TRBV12-5	-	TRBJ2-3	TRBD2	TGTGCTAGTGGCCTACTAAGCGGGGGCCCCAATACGCAGTATTTT	CASGLLSGGPNTQYF
TRBV7-9	-	TRBJ1-2	TRBD1	TGTGCCAGCAGCTTGGGCGGACAGGCGGGTGGCTACACCTTC	CASSLGGQAGGYTF
TRBV5-1	-	TRBJ1-2	-	TGCGCCAGCAGCCCTCTTGGGGGGGGCTACACCTTC	CASSPLGGGYTF
TRBV7-7	-	TRBJ1-3	-	TGTGCCAGCAGCCAATCGGGGGGTCCCGCCTCTGGAAACACCATATATTTT	CASSQSGGPASGNTIYF